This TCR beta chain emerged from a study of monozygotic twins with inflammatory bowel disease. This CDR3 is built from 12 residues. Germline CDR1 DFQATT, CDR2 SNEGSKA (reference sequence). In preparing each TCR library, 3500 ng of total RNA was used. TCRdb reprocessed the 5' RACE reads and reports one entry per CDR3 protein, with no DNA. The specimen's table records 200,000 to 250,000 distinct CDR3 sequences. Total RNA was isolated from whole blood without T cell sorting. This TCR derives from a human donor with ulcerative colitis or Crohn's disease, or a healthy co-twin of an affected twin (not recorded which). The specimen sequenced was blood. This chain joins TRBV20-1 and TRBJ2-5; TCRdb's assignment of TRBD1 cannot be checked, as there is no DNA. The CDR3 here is CSAASRGETQYF.